The T cell receptor beta chain under discussion was sequenced for a study of blood T cell repertoires in COVID-19. V was clipped by 5 bases and J by 5 bases, with 16 bases between them. The CDR3 contains 15 residues. CDR1 and CDR2 (germline): SGHRS, YFSETQ. Under the authors' procedure: Reference gene primer amplification gave estimated nucleated cell counts. Method: immunoSEQ multiplex PCR; TCRdb's copy keeps in-frame clones and lacks some. The V and J calls and clone size are taken from that table; D and trimming were inferred from the DNA. The data show 40,000 to 55,000 clones, with roughly 91% seen just once and about 27% held by the top ten.

This TCR derives from a human donor in a cohort sampled during active COVID-19. The V gene is TRBV5-1, the J gene TRBJ2-2; TRBD2 is a possible D gene (6 bases). The sample taken for sequencing was peripheral blood. In DNA form, the CDR3 reads TGCGCCAGCAGGCAGCGGCGGGAAGGGACCGGGGAGCTGTTTTTT. The encoded protein is CASRQRREGTGELFF.